The rows below give T cell receptor beta chains drawn from one sample of a study of CD8 T cells in Susac syndrome. Via MiXCR, TCRdb re-called the immunoSEQ multiplex PCR reads, giving one row per CDR3 protein. The data show 250,000 to 300,000 distinct CDR3 sequences, 65% to 90% seen once. The specimen was CD8+ T cells from PBMCs. The source of these receptors is a human donor with multiple sclerosis. Each CDR3 is given with its conserved first and last residue. The D gene is left open where the match is weak. Where a row states a size, it is once, few, many or the class of an expanded clone; other rows omit it.

TRBJ2-1 | TRBD2 | - | TRBV7-9 | TGTGCCAGCACCAGCGGGGTAAGCTCCTACAATGAGCAGTTCTTC | CASTSGVSSYNEQFF
TRBJ1-1 | - | - | TRBV29-1 | TGCAGCGTTGAGCGGGTGGGAAGCACTGAAGCTTTCTTT | CSVERVGSTEAFF
TRBJ1-1 | - | once | TRBV12-3/TRBV12-4 | TGTGCCATTTCGACTATTGTCCATGAAGCTTTCTTT | CAISTIVHEAFF
TRBJ2-7 | - | - | TRBV6-5 | TGTGCCAGCAGCGTTGGAGTAGGAATAGGCTACGAGCAGTACTTC | CASSVGVGIGYEQYF
TRBJ1-1 | - | few | TRBV6-1 | TGTGCCAGCAGTGAAGCCGTCGGAGGGTCGTACACTGAAGCTTTCTTT | CASSEAVGGSYTEAFF
TRBJ2-1 | - | - | TRBV27 | TGTGCCAGCAGTTTAGTTACGTCGCCCTACAATGAGCAGTTCTTC | CASSLVTSPYNEQFF
TRBJ2-2 | TRBD2 | - | TRBV30 | TGTGCCTGGAGCGTTTTTACTAGCGGTACCGGGGAGCTGTTTTTT | CAWSVFTSGTGELFF
TRBJ1-4 | TRBD1 | - | TRBV7-9 | TGTGCCAGCAGCTTAGCAGGGGGCGGTATCAGTGAAAAACTGTTTTTT | CASSLAGGGISEKLFF
TRBJ2-2 | TRBD2 | - | TRBV7-2 | TGTGCCAGCAGCTTACTCCTACTAGCGGGAGGGTCCGGGGAGCTGTTTTTT | CASSLLLLAGGSGELFF
TRBJ2-3 | TRBD2 | - | TRBV5-1 | TGCGCCAGCAGCTACCGGACTAGCGGCAGCACAGATACGCAGTATTTT | CASSYRTSGSTDTQYF
TRBJ2-1 | - | - | TRBV19 | TGTGCCGGTAGTTATCTTCCCGGGATTTCCTACAATGAGCAGTTCTTC | CAGSYLPGISYNEQFF
TRBJ2-5 | TRBD1 | - | TRBV6-5 | TGTGCCAGCAGTTACACAGGGGGCGATGAGACCCAGTACTTC | CASSYTGGDETQYF
TRBJ2-1 | - | - | TRBV6-1 | TGTGCCAGCAGTGAGAAAGGGGACGGCCACAATGAGCAGTTCTTC | CASSEKGDGHNEQFF
TRBJ2-1 | TRBD2 | - | TRBV7-2 | TGTGCCAGCAGCTTAGCCGGACTAGCTGGCGATGAGCAGTTCTTC | CASSLAGLAGDEQFF
TRBJ1-4 | - | once | TRBV12-3/TRBV12-4 | TGTGCCAGCAGCTCTTACGACGGGGGAGGTGAAAAACTGTTTTTT | CASSSYDGGGEKLFF
TRBJ2-7 | TRBD1 | - | TRBV6-2/TRBV6-3 | TGTGCCAGCAGTTACTCGGGGACAGTTCTTTTCTCCTACGAGCAGTACTTC | CASSYSGTVLFSYEQYF
TRBJ2-1 | - | - | TRBV20-1 | TGCAGTGCTAGAGGGCCGCGCGCTCGACCCTACAATGAGCAGTTCTTC | CSARGPRARPYNEQFF
TRBJ2-1 | TRBD1 | once | TRBV11-3 | TGTGCCAGCAGCCCGGCTCAGGGGGAAGATGAGCAGTTCTTC | CASSPAQGEDEQFF
TRBJ2-7 | TRBD2 | - | TRBV9 | TGTGCCAGCAGCGTAGGAAGCTCTAGCGGGAGTAGCTCCTACGAGCAGTACTTC | CASSVGSSSGSSSYEQYF
TRBJ2-3 | TRBD2 | - | TRBV29-1 | TGCAGCGTTGAAGAAGCGGGGGGCACAGATACGCAGTATTTT | CSVEEAGGTDTQYF
TRBJ1-1 | - | - | TRBV4-1 | TGCGCCAGCAGCCACAACACAGGGAACACTGAAGCTTTCTTT | CASSHNTGNTEAFF
TRBJ2-7 | - | - | TRBV5-6 | TGTGCCAGCGGGACGGGGACGCCCTACGAGCAGTACTTC | CASGTGTPYEQYF
TRBJ2-1 | TRBD2 | - | TRBV27 | TGTGCCAGCATTCTCCGGGTAGCGGGAGTCAATGAGCAGTTCTTC | CASILRVAGVNEQFF
TRBJ2-1 | TRBD2 | - | TRBV7-2 | TGTGCCAGCAGCTTTGGGACTAGCGGGAGTTTCAGTGAGCAGTTCTTC | CASSFGTSGSFSEQFF
TRBJ1-2 | - | - | TRBV10-2 | TGCGCCAGCAGTGAGAGCGGATCCTATGGCTACACCTTC | CASSESGSYGYTF
TRBJ2-3 | TRBD2 | - | TRBV5-1 | TGCGCCAGCAGACATAACTGGCGGGAGAGTTTCACAGATACGCAGTATTTT | CASRHNWRESFTDTQYF
TRBJ2-2 | - | - | TRBV20-1 | TGCAGTGCTAGGGGACTTACCTTGAGTTCCGGGGAGCTGTTTTTT | CSARGLTLSSGELFF
TRBJ1-1 | - | - | TRBV2 | TGTGTGCACGGCCCGGGCACTGAAGCTTTCTTT | CVHGPGTEAFF